A selection of T cell receptor beta chains follows, all from one sample in a study of OX40 agonist ivuxolimab in advanced cancers. Sequenced by immunoSEQ multiplex PCR; TCRdb stores in-frame clones only, minus some. Here the sample spans over 50,000 clones, approximately 80% being singletons. The starting material was CD4+ or CD8+ T cells sorted from blood, obtained in a trial of the OX40 agonist ivuxolimab. These receptors were taken from an adult with an advanced solid tumor such as melanoma, head and neck, liver or kidney cancer. Each CDR3 is given without its conserved first and last residue.

>TRBV5-4|TRBJ2-5
ASSGRRDEETQY
>TRBV18|TRBJ2-1
ASSPLAETYNEQF
>TRBV5-1|TRBJ2-5
ASSKVRGQETQY
>TRBV5-1|TRBJ1-1
ASSLQGSATEAF
>TRBV4-1|TRBJ1-5
ASSQDHRFYSNQPQH
>TRBV11-3|TRBJ2-5
ASSLAGTSGTNQETQY
>TRBV6-1|TRBJ2-1
ASSEPGQGAGEQF
>TRBV18|TRBJ1-4
ASSLGPGDEKLF
>TRBV27|TRBJ2-7
ASSLKGHSYYEQY
>TRBV5-4|TRBJ2-7
ASSGTGDTIYEQY
>TRBV29-1|TRBJ2-1
SVGQGGNEQF
>TRBV9|TRBJ2-1
ASSAVQFDTMQF
>TRBV6-6|TRBJ1-2
ASRTPGGDHGYT
>TRBV7-9|TRBJ1-1
ASSPPTRSWNTEAF
>TRBV15|TRBJ2-7
ATSRDSSRYEQY
>TRBV9|TRBJ2-2
ASSGGHLTGELF
>TRBV6-5|TRBJ1-2
ASSYVRTGGGYGYT
>TRBV9|TRBJ2-3
ASSASTSGGAIPDTQY
>TRBV6-6|TRBJ2-1
ASSYRVGNEQF
>TRBV27|TRBJ2-1
ASSFGLAGNEQF
>TRBV6-4|TRBJ2-1
ASSPHPGGDEQF
>TRBV5-8|TRBJ2-3
ASSLRSQY
>TRBV7-3|TRBJ2-3
ASSLTSGSDTQY
>TRBV5-1|TRBJ2-5
ASSFPGETQY
>TRBV18|TRBJ2-3
ASSPGTGDTQY
>TRBV5-4|TRBJ1-2
ASSSPGQGARGYT
>TRBV6-6|TRBJ2-4
ASSYSTVAKNIQY
>TRBV10-2|TRBJ2-6
ASSDPGQAPTGANVLT
>TRBV30|TRBJ2-3
AWSGGDTQY
>TRBV5-4|TRBJ2-1
ASRLRGGGGASNEQF
>TRBV19|TRBJ2-1
ASSIGGLSAGGRYNEQF
>TRBV29-1|TRBJ2-7
SVEGRAAYEQY
>TRBV5-4|TRBJ2-7
ASSRDGSYYEQY
>TRBV15|TRBJ1-4
ATSGRTPGATNEKLF
>TRBV6-5|TRBJ2-5
ASSRGLQETQY
>TRBV7-3|TRBJ1-2
ASSSPGMGGYT
>TRBV4-1|TRBJ2-3
ASRRLANTDTQY
>TRBV5-1|TRBJ1-1
ASSRSPGVGTEAF
>TRBV2|TRBJ2-5
ASGFSEETQY
>TRBV5-1|TRBJ2-2
ASRDQSTGELF
>TRBV19|TRBJ1-1
ASSMGRVNTEAF
>TRBV10-3|TRBJ2-7
AISLGQGTYEQY
>TRBV2|TRBJ1-6
ASSAGTGLSPLH
>TRBV7-2|TRBJ2-3
ASSLGQGGSTDTQY